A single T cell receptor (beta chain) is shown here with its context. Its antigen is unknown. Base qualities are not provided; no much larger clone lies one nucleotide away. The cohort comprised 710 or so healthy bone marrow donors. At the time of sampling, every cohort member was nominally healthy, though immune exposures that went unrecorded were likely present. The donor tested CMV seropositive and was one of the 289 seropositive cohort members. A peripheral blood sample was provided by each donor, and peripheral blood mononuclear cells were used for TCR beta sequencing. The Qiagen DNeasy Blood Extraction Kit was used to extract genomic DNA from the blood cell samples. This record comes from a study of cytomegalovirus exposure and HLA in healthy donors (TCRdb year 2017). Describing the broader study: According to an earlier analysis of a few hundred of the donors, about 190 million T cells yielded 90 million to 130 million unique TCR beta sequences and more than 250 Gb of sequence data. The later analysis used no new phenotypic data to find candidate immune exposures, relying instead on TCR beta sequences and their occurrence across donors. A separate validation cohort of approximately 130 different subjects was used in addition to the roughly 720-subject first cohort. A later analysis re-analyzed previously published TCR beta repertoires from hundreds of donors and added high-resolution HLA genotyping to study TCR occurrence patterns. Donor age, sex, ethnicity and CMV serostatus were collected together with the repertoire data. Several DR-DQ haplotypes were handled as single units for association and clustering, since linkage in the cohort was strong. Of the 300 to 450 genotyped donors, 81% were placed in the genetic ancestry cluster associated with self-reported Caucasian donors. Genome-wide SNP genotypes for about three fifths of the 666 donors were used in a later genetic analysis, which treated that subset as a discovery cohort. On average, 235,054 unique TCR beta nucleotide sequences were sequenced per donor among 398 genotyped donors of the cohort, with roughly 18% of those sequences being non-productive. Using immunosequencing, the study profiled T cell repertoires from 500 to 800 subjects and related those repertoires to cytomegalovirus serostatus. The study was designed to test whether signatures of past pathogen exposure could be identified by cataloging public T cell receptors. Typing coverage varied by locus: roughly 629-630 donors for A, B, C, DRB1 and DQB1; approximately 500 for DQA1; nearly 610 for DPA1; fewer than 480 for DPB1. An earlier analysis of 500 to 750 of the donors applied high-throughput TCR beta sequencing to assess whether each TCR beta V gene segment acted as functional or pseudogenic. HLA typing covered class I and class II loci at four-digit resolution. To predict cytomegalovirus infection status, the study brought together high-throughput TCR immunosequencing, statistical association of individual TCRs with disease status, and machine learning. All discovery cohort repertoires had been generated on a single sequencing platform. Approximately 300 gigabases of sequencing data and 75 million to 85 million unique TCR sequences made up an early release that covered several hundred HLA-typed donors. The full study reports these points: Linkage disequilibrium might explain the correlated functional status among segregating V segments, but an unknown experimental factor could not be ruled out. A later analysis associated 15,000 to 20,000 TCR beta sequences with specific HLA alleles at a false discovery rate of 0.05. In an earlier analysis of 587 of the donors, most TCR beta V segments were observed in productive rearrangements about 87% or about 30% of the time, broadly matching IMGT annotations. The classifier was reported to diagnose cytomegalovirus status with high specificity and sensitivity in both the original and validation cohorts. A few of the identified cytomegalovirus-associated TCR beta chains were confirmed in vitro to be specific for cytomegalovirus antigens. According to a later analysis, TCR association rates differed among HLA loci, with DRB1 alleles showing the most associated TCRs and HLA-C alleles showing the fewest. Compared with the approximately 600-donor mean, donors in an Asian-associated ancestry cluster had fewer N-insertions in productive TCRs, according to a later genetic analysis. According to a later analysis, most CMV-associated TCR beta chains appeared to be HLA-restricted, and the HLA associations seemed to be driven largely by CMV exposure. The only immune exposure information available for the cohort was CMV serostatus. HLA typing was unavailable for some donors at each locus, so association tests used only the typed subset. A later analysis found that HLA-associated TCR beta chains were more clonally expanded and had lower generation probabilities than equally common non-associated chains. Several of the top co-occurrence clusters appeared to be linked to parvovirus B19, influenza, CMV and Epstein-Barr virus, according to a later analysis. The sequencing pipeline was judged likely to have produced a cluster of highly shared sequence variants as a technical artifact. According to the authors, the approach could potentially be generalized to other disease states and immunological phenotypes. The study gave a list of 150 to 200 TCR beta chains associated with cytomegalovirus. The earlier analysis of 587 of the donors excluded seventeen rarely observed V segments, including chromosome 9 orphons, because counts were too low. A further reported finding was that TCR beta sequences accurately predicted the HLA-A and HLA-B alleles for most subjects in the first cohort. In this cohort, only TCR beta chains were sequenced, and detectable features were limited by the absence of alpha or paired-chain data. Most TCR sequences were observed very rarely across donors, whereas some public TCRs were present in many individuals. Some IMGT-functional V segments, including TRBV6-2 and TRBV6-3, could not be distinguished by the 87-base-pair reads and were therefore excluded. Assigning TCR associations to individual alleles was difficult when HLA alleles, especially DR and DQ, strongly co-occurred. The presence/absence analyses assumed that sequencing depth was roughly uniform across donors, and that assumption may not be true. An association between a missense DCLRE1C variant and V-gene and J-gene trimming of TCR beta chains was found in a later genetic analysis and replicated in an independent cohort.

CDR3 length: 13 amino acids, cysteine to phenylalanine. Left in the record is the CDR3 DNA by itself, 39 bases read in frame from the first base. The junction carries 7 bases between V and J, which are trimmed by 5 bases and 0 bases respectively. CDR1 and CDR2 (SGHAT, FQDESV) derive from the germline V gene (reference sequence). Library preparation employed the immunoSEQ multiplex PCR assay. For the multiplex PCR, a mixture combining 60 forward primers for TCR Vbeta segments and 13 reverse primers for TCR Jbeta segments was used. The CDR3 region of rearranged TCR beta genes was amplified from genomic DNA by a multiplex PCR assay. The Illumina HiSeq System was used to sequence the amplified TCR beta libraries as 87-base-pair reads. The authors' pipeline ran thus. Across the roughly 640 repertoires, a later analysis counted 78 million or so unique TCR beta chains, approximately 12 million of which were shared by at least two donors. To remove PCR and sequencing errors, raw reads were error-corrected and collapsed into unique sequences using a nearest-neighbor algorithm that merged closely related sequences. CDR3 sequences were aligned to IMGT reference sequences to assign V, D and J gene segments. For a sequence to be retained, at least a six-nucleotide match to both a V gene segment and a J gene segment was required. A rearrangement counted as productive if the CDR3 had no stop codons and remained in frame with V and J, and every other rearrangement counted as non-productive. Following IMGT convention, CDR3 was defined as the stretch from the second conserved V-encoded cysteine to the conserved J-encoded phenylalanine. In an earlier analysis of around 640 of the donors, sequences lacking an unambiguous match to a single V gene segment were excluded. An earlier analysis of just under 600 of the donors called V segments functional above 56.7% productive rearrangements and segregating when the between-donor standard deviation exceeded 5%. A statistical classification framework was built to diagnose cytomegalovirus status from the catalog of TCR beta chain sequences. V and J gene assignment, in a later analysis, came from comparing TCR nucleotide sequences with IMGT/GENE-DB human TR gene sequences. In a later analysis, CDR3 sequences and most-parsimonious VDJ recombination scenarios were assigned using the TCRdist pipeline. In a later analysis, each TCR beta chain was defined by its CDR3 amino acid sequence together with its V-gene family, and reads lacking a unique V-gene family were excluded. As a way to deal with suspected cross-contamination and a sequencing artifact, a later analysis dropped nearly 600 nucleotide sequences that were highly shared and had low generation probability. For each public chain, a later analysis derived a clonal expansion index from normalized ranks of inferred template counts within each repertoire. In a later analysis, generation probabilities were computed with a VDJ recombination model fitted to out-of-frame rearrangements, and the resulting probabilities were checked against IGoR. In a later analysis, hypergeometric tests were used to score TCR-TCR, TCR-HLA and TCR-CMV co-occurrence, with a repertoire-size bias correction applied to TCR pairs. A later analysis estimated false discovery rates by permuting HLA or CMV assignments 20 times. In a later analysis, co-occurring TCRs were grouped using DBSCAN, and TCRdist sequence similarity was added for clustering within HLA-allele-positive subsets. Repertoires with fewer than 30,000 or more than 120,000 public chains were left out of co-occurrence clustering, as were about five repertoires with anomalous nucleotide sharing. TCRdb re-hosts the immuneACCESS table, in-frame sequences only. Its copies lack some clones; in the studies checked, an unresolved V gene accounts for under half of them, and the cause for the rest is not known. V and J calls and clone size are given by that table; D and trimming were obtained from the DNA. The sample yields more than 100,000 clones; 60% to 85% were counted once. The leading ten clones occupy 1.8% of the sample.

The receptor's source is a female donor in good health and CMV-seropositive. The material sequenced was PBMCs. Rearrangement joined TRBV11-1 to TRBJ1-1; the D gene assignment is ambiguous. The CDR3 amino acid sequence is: CASSLKLNTEAFF. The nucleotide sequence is TGTGCCAGCAGCCTAAAGCTGAACACTGAAGCTTTCTTT.